This TCR beta chain was retrieved from a study of blood T cell repertoires in COVID-19 (dated by TCRdb to about 2020). Concerning the study at large: Samples covering the acute and convalescent phases of COVID-19 were provided by collaborators in the United States, Italy and Spain. The material from the prospective study consisted of cDNA or gDNA derived from T cells, B-cell-depleted T cells, or PBMCs. The dataset comprised deeply sampled blood TCRbeta repertoires from subjects exposed to, actively infected with, or recovered from COVID-19. The repertoires were made available in a free public database intended to serve as a resource for research on the immune response to SARS-CoV-2. The samples were drawn from the first 160 participants of the ongoing ImmuneRACE study and from 1,254 subjects provided by 6 global collaborators. The sample metadata nearly always contained a de-identified subject ID, COVID-19 status, age in years and sex. Where available, HLA class I and class II types were taken from metadata supplied by the sample provider and were not determined by assay-based typing. Overall results and qualifications from the work: Clinical and demographic metadata were provided uncurated, with the amount varying by source and participant.

As for this clone: The specificity of this receptor is unknown. Within one base of it there is no much larger clone, and no base qualities were kept.

The immunoSEQ Assay, a bias-controlled multiplex PCR, was used to amplify TCRbeta CDR3 regions from genomic DNA. The published analysis was carried out like this. Within the assay, amplification of reference gene primers was used to estimate how many nucleated cells each sample contained. To quantify the absolute abundance of each unique TCRbeta CDR3 rearrangement, sequence reads were collapsed and filtered. For each sample, productive Simpson clonality was calculated as the square root of Simpson's diversity index across productive rearrangements. Here the immuneACCESS table is served through TCRdb, limited to in-frame sequences with V and J called. Missing clones are a known gap in these copies; in checked studies unresolved V genes cover under half, and the rest lacks a known reason. V and J calls and clone size come straight from that table; D and trimming were deduced from the DNA. This sample gives roughly 230,000 clones in total; approximately 86% of them show up just once. The ten largest clones add up to more than 0.55% of the sample.

Collaborating institutions collected whole blood in K2EDTA tubes following their own protocols. For TCRbeta analysis, collaborator samples were shipped as frozen whole blood, as isolated PBMCs, or as DNA extracted from either sample type. V is reduced by 10 bases and J by 4 bases, leaving a spacing of 14 bases between them. Reading the germline V gene (reference sequence) gives CDR1 LNHDA and CDR2 SQIVND. The CDR3 holds 14 amino acids from the cysteine to the phenylalanine. Just CDR3 DNA is preserved here, 42 bases in frame from base 1. The sequence is built from TRBV19 and TRBJ1-6, with an unclear D gene assignment. The sequence derives from a human donor in a cohort sampled during active COVID-19. Sequenced material: peripheral blood. The nucleotide sequence reads as follows: TGTGCCACCAGAGTGCGGGAGTATAATTCACCCCTCCACTTT. Its product reads: CATRVREYNSPLHF.